A single TCR beta chain is shown here with its context. What it recognizes is unknown. The sample comes from a study of T cell responses to AZD1222 COVID-19 vaccine. This CDR3 is built from 15 residues. Trimming removed 3 bases at V and 2 bases at J, with 15 bases between. Per germline, CDR1 SQVTM and CDR2 ANQGSEA. Only in-frame clones appear in the TCRdb table, and some are missing; sequencing was by immunoSEQ multiplex PCR. The table records roughly 140,000 clones, just over 90% of them present only once. Findings and caveats of the study: Among those given AZD1222, only five or six were seropositive at baseline. Repertoires were obtained solely post-peak T cell response. Donors were largely white British and mainly female; clonal diversity was possibly underestimated.

This TCR was sampled from an adult in good health. Sequencing was performed on peripheral blood, taken on day 0 of AZD1222 vaccination. This sequence joins TRBV29-1 and TRBJ2-3; TRBD1 might be the D (6 bases). CDR3 DNA: TGCAGCGTTGATGTACAGGGTCCCCACACAGATACGCAGTATTTT. This codes for CSVDVQGPHTDTQYF.